This T cell receptor beta chain was sequenced for a study of identical twins. Whole-study results and caveats: With beta out-of-frame sequences, excess sharing by twins was weaker. It was possible that invariant MAIT and iNKT cells partly confounded the zero-insertion analyses.

Healthy Caucasians provided all donations. CDR3 length equals 16 residues. V gave up 0 bases and J gave up 8 bases; unmatched junction bases: 5. Germline CDR1 reads KGHDR; CDR2 reads SFDVKD. Turning to this clonotype: Its antigen is undetermined.

Carrying unique molecular identifiers, the cDNA also gained a universal primer site through template switching. TCRdb recomputed calls from the 5' RACE reads with MiXCR, one row per CDR3 protein. The data contain some 590,000 distinct CDR3 sequences, approximately 10% of them singletons. This same sample was also taken into another study, of yellow fever vaccine responses in identical twins.

The TCR sequence derives from a woman in her late teens or twenties in good health. Sequences were obtained from PBMCs. The rearrangement uses TRBV24-1 and TRBJ2-1; TRBD2 aligns across 11 bases. For the CDR3, the DNA is TGTGCCACCAGTGATTTGTCGTCTAGCGGGAGGCATGAGCAGTTCTTC. This translates into CATSDLSSSGRHEQFF.